The 24 T cell receptor beta chains given below trace back to one sample, sequenced in a study of post-analysis software for immune sequencing data. These receptors have no identified antigens. Unique molecular identifiers had been added to the TCR beta cDNA libraries. One entry per CDR3 protein, called by TCRdb with MiXCR from the PCR reads. The sample consists of about 540,000 distinct CDR3 sequences, 34% of them appearing once. Study findings and constraints: Controls showed lower frequencies than patients for a few TRBV segments, and TRBV5-6, TRBV5-1 and TRBV20-1 were among these.

Input material: blood. The receptors shown here come from a girl aged 2-17 years with multiple sclerosis.

The V and J genes are TRBV7-2 and TRBJ1-5; TRBD1 aligns across 7 bases. The length of the CDR3 is 17 residues. V trimming: 5 bases; J trimming: 4 bases; junction bases outside the gene matches: 14. CDR1 and CDR2 (germline): SGHTA, FQGNSA. In nucleotides, the CDR3 is TGTGCCAGCAGCCAAACCGGATTACAGGGGTGGAATCAGCCCCAGCATTTT. Encoded protein: CASSQTGLQGWNQPQHF.

V and J are TRBV3-1 and TRBJ2-6, with unresolved D. Per germline, CDR1 LGHDT and CDR2 YNNKEL (reference sequence). This CDR3 is 14 amino acids long. The ends were cut back, 1 base at V and 5 bases at J, with 6 bases in the middle. This chain's CDR3 is CASSQGARANVLTF. The CDR3 nucleotides read TGTGCCAGCAGCCAAGGGGCCCGGGCCAACGTCCTGACTTTC.

This clonotype was seen more than once but under ten times. The rearrangement joins TRBV18 to TRBJ2-1, with 12 nucleotides matching TRBD2. The CDR3 sequence is 14 residues long. The V gene's germline CDR1 is KGHSH and CDR2 LQKENI. With V trimmed by 1 base and J by 8 bases, 0 bases remained unmatched. The CDR3, as DNA: TGTGCCAGCTCACCACGACTAGCGGGAGATGAGCAGTTCTTC. This codes for CASSPRLAGDEQFF.

Concerning this clonotype itself: A junction end diverges from the germline sequence, so it may reflect a read error. The chain uses TRBV6-5 and TRBJ1-5, with D uncertain. CDR1 is MNHEY, CDR2 SVGAGI, per germline. This CDR3 contains 19 residues. CDR3 coding DNA: TGTGCCAGCAGTTACCCGGGTCCAGCGGCCACTGAGGTTAATCAGCCCCGGCATTTT. Protein product: CASSYPGPAATEVNQPRHF.

This clonotype was picked up a small number of times. V and J are TRBV20-1 and TRBJ2-5; D is perhaps TRBD1 (5 bases). Trimming stripped 0 bases from V and 5 bases from J, with 19 bases between. Per germline, CDR1 DFQATT and CDR2 SNEGSKA (reference sequence). The CDR3 spans 16 residues. CDR3 amino acids: CSARDALAGRLETQYF. The CDR3 region has the DNA TGCAGTGCTAGAGATGCCTTGGCAGGGCGGTTGGAGACCCAGTACTTC.

This sequence joins TRBV28 and TRBJ2-1, with D maybe TRBD2 (6 bases). Per the germline V gene, CDR1 is MDHEN and CDR2 is SYDVKM. V lost 5 bases and J 10 bases, leaving 12 bases between the germline ends. This CDR3 is 12 amino acids long. The CDR3 loop is CASSIPAGEQFF. The DNA for the CDR3 is TGTGCCAGCAGTATCCCTGCGGGGGAGCAGTTCTTC.

This clonotype showed up many times. The chain has TRBV2 and TRBJ2-5; the match to TRBD2 covers 7 bases. The CDR3 consists of 15 residues. The junction had 8 bases not matched to a gene; V was cut back by 6 bases and J by 1 base. Germline V gene sequence: CDR1 SNHLY, CDR2 FYNNEI. CDR3 loop: CASSPRRTSQETQYF. CDR3 bases: TGTGCCAGCAGCCCACGACGGACTAGCCAAGAGACCCAGTACTTC.

This chain uses TRBV6-5 with TRBJ2-5; perhaps TRBD1 as D (5 bases). CDR3 length equals 10 residues. Trimming took off 4 bases at V and 14 bases at J, with 11 bases between the two ends. Germline V gene data show CDR1 as MNHEY and CDR2 as SVGAGI. The CDR3 DNA sequence: TGTGCCAGCAGTTGCACTTGGGGCTACTTC. It is translated as CASSCTWGYF.

This rearrangement joins TRBV12-3 or TRBV12-4 to TRBJ1-2, with 11 bases that match TRBD1. The trim removed 3 bases at V and 8 bases at J, leaving 2 bases unmatched. The CDR3 runs 13 residues. CDR3 sequence (DNA): TGTGCCAGCAGTTTCCGGACAGGGGGCGGCTACACCTTC. Residues: CASSFRTGGGYTF.

The J gene is TRBJ2-1, the V gene TRBV5-1; TRBD2 agrees at 13 bases. This CDR3 has 17 amino acids. The trim removed 4 bases at V and 8 bases at J, leaving 12 bases unmatched. Germline V gene data show CDR1 as SGHRS and CDR2 as YFSETQ. The CDR3 here is CASSRSPGLAGIDEQFF. The CDR3 region has the DNA TGCGCCAGCAGCAGAAGCCCGGGACTAGCGGGGATCGATGAGCAGTTCTTC.

This clonotype turned up a few times. The V call is TRBV7-3, the J call TRBJ2-1; a possible D gene is TRBD2 (6 bases). CDR3 length equals 14 residues. Germline CDR1 reads SGHTA; CDR2 reads FQGTGA. The ends were cut back, 10 bases at V and 3 bases at J, with 16 bases in the middle. The DNA for the CDR3 is TGTGCCACCCCCAAGGGAGGCGGCTACAATGAGCAGTTCTTC. Amino acids: CATPKGGGYNEQFF.

The gene calls are TRBV23-1 and TRBJ2-1, with D tentatively TRBD1 (6 bases). TRBV23-1 is sorted into the ORF group, with uncertain function. The CDR3 has 17 residues. Trimming pared 4 bases from V and 13 bases from J, leaving 29 bases between. The CDR3 loop reads CASSLREVRDTPMSQFF. In DNA, the CDR3 is TGCGCCAGCAGTCTGAGGGAAGTCCGGGACACACCAATGAGCCAGTTCTTC.

The rearrangement uses TRBV13 and TRBJ2-1; D call uncertain. CDR1 is PRHDT and CDR2 is FYEKMQ in the germline V gene (reference sequence). V shed 1 base and J shed 15 bases, with 13 bases lying between them. This CDR3 region has 12 residues. For the CDR3, the DNA is TGTGCCAGCAGCTTAGACGCCCGTACCCCGTTCTTC. Translated, it gives CASSLDARTPFF.

The chain links TRBV6-5 to TRBJ1-5; 7 bases fit TRBD1. CDR3 length: 13 residues. Per germline, CDR1 MNHEY and CDR2 SVGAGI. The ends lost 5 bases at V and 3 bases at J; junction bases unmatched: 1. The CDR3 region is CASSDRVNQPQHF. In nucleotides, the CDR3 is TGTGCCAGCAGTGACAGGGTCAATCAGCCCCAGCATTTT.

The chain has TRBV11-2 and TRBJ2-3; no clear D. V lost 4 bases and J lost 0, with 11 bases in between. The CDR3 sequence is 15 residues long. Germline CDR1 is SGHAT and CDR2 is FQNNGV. CDR3 loop: CASSSWGSSTDTQYF. CDR3 DNA: TGTGCCAGCAGCTCATGGGGATCTAGCACAGATACGCAGTATTTT. The entire variable domain, with the rest obtained from reference TRBV11-2 and TRBJ2-3, is as follows: EAGVAQSPRYKIIEKRQSVAFWCNPISGHATLYWYQQILGQGPKLLIQFQNNGVVDDSQLPKDRFSAERLKGVDSTLKIQPAKLEDSAVYLCASSSWGSSTDTQYFGPGTRLTVL.

The chain couples TRBV6-5 to TRBJ2-3, with D unclear. V was clipped by 5 bases and J by 0 bases, with 6 bases between them. The germline V gene has CDR1 MNHEY and CDR2 SVGAGI. This CDR3 is 13 amino acids long. CDR3 amino acids: CASSRSSTDTQYF. In DNA, the CDR3 is TGTGCCAGCAGTCGATCTAGCACAGATACGCAGTATTTT.

This sequence joins TRBV6-2 or TRBV6-3 and TRBJ2-1; D is ambiguous. Trimming left V 3 bases short and J 12 bases short, with 18 bases between. Germline V gene data show CDR1 as MNHEY and CDR2 as SVGEGT. The CDR3 runs 14 residues. As DNA, the CDR3 is TGTGCCAGCAGTTATGAATCATACTCCGATGGGCAGTTCTTC. As protein: CASSYESYSDGQFF.

This clonotype turned up a few times. This chain joins TRBV11-2 and TRBJ2-7; D is perhaps TRBD1 (5 bases). V lost 2 bases and J lost 4, with 9 bases in between. The CDR3 sequence is 13 residues long. Per the germline V gene, CDR1 is SGHAT and CDR2 is FQNNGV. The CDR3 protein is CASSLFREYEQYF. The CDR3 bases are TGTGCCAGCAGCTTATTCAGGGAATACGAGCAGTACTTC.

The gene calls are TRBV13 and TRBJ1-2, with a possible D match to TRBD1 (5 bases). The CDR3 length is 15 residues. Germline assignment: CDR1 PRHDT and CDR2 FYEKMQ (reference sequence). The germline V and J ends were trimmed by 5 bases and 2 bases, with 15 bases remaining between them. The CDR3 protein is CASSPGGGANYGYTF. For the CDR3, the DNA is TGTGCCAGCAGCCCCGGTGGCGGGGCGAACTATGGCTACACCTTC.

This clonotype has at least ten counts. The CDR3 sequence: CASSQGRTVQFF. CDR3 nucleotides: TGTGCCAGCAGTCAAGGCAGGACCGTGCAGTTCTTC. The chain combines TRBV6-4 with TRBJ2-1; D is undetermined. The V end was cut by 5 bases, the J end by 12 bases, with 14 bases between. The CDR3 spans 12 residues. Germline V CDR1 and CDR2: MRHNA, SNTAGT.

This clonotype was seen a single time. The chain recombines TRBV5-5 with TRBJ2-6; unclear D gene. The CDR3 consists of 16 residues. Germline V gene lookup returns CDR1 SGHKS and CDR2 YYEKEE (reference sequence). Trimming took off 8 bases at V and 0 bases at J, with 15 bases between the two ends. The DNA for the CDR3 is TGTGCCAGGGCAGTAGCCATCTACTCTGGGGCCAACGTCCTGACTTTC. Protein: CARAVAIYSGANVLTF.

Note on this clonotype: Sequence at one end of the junction differs from germline and may be a read error. The chain has TRBV20-1 and TRBJ2-4; either TRBD1 or TRBD2 may fit D (5 bases each). The CDR3 sequence is 12 residues long. The germline V gene encodes CDR1 DFQATT and CDR2 SNEGSKA (reference sequence). CDR3 DNA sequence: TGCAGTGCCACCGGACGGGGCGTCATTCAATACTTC. Protein: CSATGRGVIQYF.

This clonotype has just a few counts. The chain carries TRBV5-1 and TRBJ2-3; D is undetermined. The CDR3 extends over 13 amino acids. In germline, CDR1 is SGHRS, CDR2 YFSETQ. Deletions cut 0 bases from V and 5 bases from J, with 7 bases between. CDR3 sequence: CASSLGLIDTQYF. DNA of the CDR3: TGCGCCAGCAGCTTGGGTCTCATAGATACGCAGTATTTT.

The chain has TRBV10-3 and TRBJ2-7; the D call may be TRBD1 or TRBD2 (5 bases each). The end of the DNA is better explained by TRBJ2-5, so the J call may be wrong. Germline CDR1 and CDR2: ENHRY and SYGVKD. The CDR3 extends over 13 amino acids. The CDR3 region is CAIGGADSETQYF. The CDR3 bases are TGTGCCATCGGGGGAGCGGATTCGGAGACCCAGTACTTC.